This T cell receptor (beta chain) was recorded in a study of response to subunit inactivated influenza vaccine. Findings and caveats of the study: Few additional T cells are recruited per seasonal influenza vaccination, authors suggested.

The J segment lost 10 bases and the V segment lost 4 bases, leaving 13 bases of the junction unmatched. Germline assignment: CDR1 SGHTS and CDR2 YDEGEE. The CDR3 has 14 amino acids. In TCRdb, the RT-PCR reads were re-called with MiXCR into one record per CDR3 protein. The table lists more than 700,000 distinct CDR3 sequences, 21% of them singletons. This clonotype was counted between two and nine times. What it binds is unknown. This rearrangement joins TRBV5-8 to TRBJ1-1; 7 bases match TRBD1. The sequence was collected from a man aged 45-65 years who received an inactivated influenza vaccine. Sequencing was performed on PBMCs from blood, taken less than 6 days after vaccination. Here the CDR3 DNA reads TGTGCCAGCAGCCCCGGGACAGCCGCGTTTGCAGCTTTCTTT. Protein product: CASSPGTAAFAAFF.